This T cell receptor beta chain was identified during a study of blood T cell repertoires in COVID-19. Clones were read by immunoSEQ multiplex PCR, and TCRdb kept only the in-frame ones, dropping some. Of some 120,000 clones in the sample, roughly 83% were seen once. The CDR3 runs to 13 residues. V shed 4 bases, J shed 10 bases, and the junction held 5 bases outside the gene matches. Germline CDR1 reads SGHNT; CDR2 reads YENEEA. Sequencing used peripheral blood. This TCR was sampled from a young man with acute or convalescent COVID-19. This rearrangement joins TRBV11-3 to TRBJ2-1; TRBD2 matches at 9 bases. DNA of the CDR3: TGTGCCAGCAGCTCGGGACTAGCTGGGGAGCAGTTCTTC. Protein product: CASSSGLAGEQFF.